The source of this T cell receptor beta chain is a study of blood T cells in healthy people across ages. Donor samples were obtained from healthy Caucasian individuals from Russia, aged about 6 to 90. Per-sample yields of isolated PBMCs were at least 6 million. Primers used in a second PCR of roughly 7 to 11 cycles were a sample-barcoded 5' primer and a J-beta primer mix. TCRdb analysed the 5' RACE reads with MiXCR anew, one entry per CDR3 protein. In the table there are 1.5 million to 2 million distinct CDR3 sequences, 28% of which are singletons. Germline CDR1 DFQATT, CDR2 SNEGSKA (reference sequence). Trimming left V 4 bases short and J 10 bases short, with 11 bases between. The CDR3 sequence is 11 residues long.

Sequencing was done on a sample of blood. The chain couples TRBV20-1 to TRBJ2-1; D is possibly TRBD2 (6 bases). The receptor's source is a woman aged 30 to 39 in good health. The CDR3 DNA is TGCAGTGCTATCGGGGGTGGCGAGCAGTTCTTC. Its translation is CSAIGGGEQFF.